One and the same sample provided the 23 T cell receptor beta chains below, sequenced in a study of T cell responses to AZD1222 COVID-19 vaccine. The protocol was immunoSEQ multiplex PCR, while the TCRdb copy is restricted to in-frame clones and leaves out a portion. The sample comprises more than 150,000 clones, less than 95% of which are singletons, and 1.8% rests with the top ten. Specimen: peripheral blood, collected on day 0 of AZD1222 vaccination. Receptors were obtained from an adult in good health.

This clone was recorded only once. The rearrangement joins TRBV7-9 to TRBJ2-3; a weak D match, TRBD2 (6 bases). The V gene lost 1 base and the J gene lost 1 base, with 9 bases spanning the gap. CDR3 length: 15 residues. Germline V lookup: CDR1 SEHNR, CDR2 FQNEAQ (reference sequence). CDR3 region: CASSLGRAGTDTQYF. DNA for the CDR3: TGTGCCAGCAGCTTAGGGAGGGCGGGCACAGATACGCAGTATTTT.

This rearrangement joins TRBV19 to TRBJ2-1; TRBD2 matches 7 bases. The CDR3 runs to 19 residues. Looked up from germline, CDR1 is LNHDA and CDR2 is SQIVND (reference sequence). Trimming took 5 bases from V and 6 from J; bases not matched to a gene: 22. CDR3 bases: TGTGCCAGTAGTTCCAGTCCCCCCCACGATTCTAGCGGTCCCAATGAGCAGTTCTTC. Protein: CASSSSPPHDSSGPNEQFF.

This rearrangement joins TRBV7-2 to TRBJ1-3; D gene ambiguous. CDR1 is SGHTA, CDR2 FQGNSA, per germline. This CDR3 region has 14 residues. V gave up 3 bases and J gave up 1 base, with 7 bases separating them. The DNA of the CDR3 is TGTGCCAGCAGCTTTGGAAGGTCTGGAAACACCATATATTTT. It translates to CASSFGRSGNTIYF.

The rearrangement links TRBV28 to TRBJ2-1; 11 nucleotides agree with TRBD2. CDR1 MDHEN and CDR2 SYDVKM come from the germline V gene. The trim removed 9 bases at V and 4 bases at J, leaving 5 bases unmatched. CDR3 length: 14 amino acids. In nucleotides, the CDR3 is TGTGCCAGTCGTGGGACTAGCGGATACAATGAGCAGTTCTTC. Amino acids: CASRGTSGYNEQFF.

This chain uses TRBV9 with TRBJ1-4; 8 bases are a match to TRBD1. Germline values: CDR1 SGDLS, CDR2 YYNGEE. The J segment lost 7 bases and the V segment lost 3 bases, leaving 8 bases of the junction unmatched. The CDR3 is 15 residues long. The CDR3 spells CASSAGRTGIEKLFF. CDR3 in DNA: TGTGCCAGCAGCGCCGGAAGGACAGGGATTGAAAAACTGTTTTTT.

The genes are TRBV14 and TRBJ1-1; no clear D. Germline V gene data show CDR1 as SGHDN and CDR2 as FVKESK. V lost 0 bases and J lost 7, with 12 bases in between. This CDR3 is built from 14 residues. CDR3 in amino acids: CASSQEAAGLEAFF. The DNA for the CDR3 is TGTGCCAGCAGCCAAGAAGCGGCAGGACTTGAAGCTTTCTTT. Full variable domain (outside the CDR3, taken from reference TRBV14 and TRBJ1-1): EAGVTQFPSHSVIEKGQTVTLRCDPISGHDNLYWYRRVMGKEIKFLLHFVKESKQDESGMPNNRFLAERTGGTYSTLKVQPAELEDSGVYFCASSQEAAGLEAFFGQGTRLTVV.

This clone showed up just once. This chain joins TRBV6-2 or TRBV6-3 and TRBJ1-2, with 8 bases lining up with TRBD1. V lost 6 bases and J lost 2; bases outside the gene matches: 11. Looked up from germline, CDR1 is MNHEY and CDR2 is SVGEGT. The CDR3 covers 16 residues. In DNA form, the CDR3 reads TGTGCCAGCAGCCAATCTGAGACAGGGGCGAACTATGGCTACACCTTC. This encodes CASSQSETGANYGYTF.

This clone was observed once. This chain links TRBV6-4 with TRBJ2-1; tentative D call: TRBD2 (6 bases). The CDR3 runs to 14 residues. V lost 5 bases to trimming and J lost 4 bases, with 12 bases between them. Germline CDR1 and CDR2: MRHNA and SNTAGT. Here the CDR3 DNA reads TGTGCCAGCAGTCAGGAGGGAGAGTACAATGAGCAGTTCTTC. Translating it yields CASSQEGEYNEQFF.

The chain combines TRBV5-6 with TRBJ1-5, with D perhaps TRBD1 (5 bases). Trimming stripped 4 bases from V and 3 bases from J, with 14 bases between. This CDR3 spans 15 amino acids. CDR1 is SGHDT and CDR2 is YYEEEE in the germline V gene. The CDR3 bases are TGTGCCAGCAGCAAACAAACAGGACACAATCAGCCCCAGCATTTT. This translates into CASSKQTGHNQPQHF.

The chain employs TRBV4-3 and TRBJ2-3; 11 nucleotides line up with TRBD2. Germline values: CDR1 LGHNA, CDR2 YSLEER. V dropped 0 bases and J dropped 8; count of bases not matched to a gene: 13. The CDR3 sequence is 18 residues long. The CDR3 DNA sequence: TGCGCCAGCAGCCAAGATTTTGGGCTAGCGGGAGGCGCTGGTACGCAGTATTTT. It yields the protein CASSQDFGLAGGAGTQYF.

The V and J genes are TRBV19 and TRBJ2-7; TRBD2 matches at 10 bases. This CDR3 is 14 amino acids long. Trimming removed 7 bases from V and 0 bases from J; junction bases left unmatched: 3. Germline lookup yields CDR1 LNHDA and CDR2 SQIVND (reference sequence). The CDR3 protein is CASKASGSSYEQYF. CDR3 nucleotide sequence: TGTGCCAGTAAAGCTAGCGGGAGCTCCTACGAGCAGTACTTC.

The chain is built from TRBV5-8 and TRBJ1-3; D is ambiguous. CDR3 size: 16 residues. CDR1 SGHTS and CDR2 YDEGEE come from the germline V gene. The V end lost 6 bases, the J end lost 0 bases, and 16 bases lay between the germline ends. CDR3 coding DNA: TGTGCCAGCACCCCAGGTCAGCGCCTCTCTGGAAACACCATATATTTT. Its translation: CASTPGQRLSGNTIYF.

The chain links TRBV14 to TRBJ1-6, with a tentative D call TRBD1 (5 bases). Germline assignment: CDR1 SGHDN and CDR2 FVKESK. V was trimmed by 2 bases and J by 7 bases, leaving 6 bases between them. The CDR3 length is 13 residues. This CDR3 is CASSQRQNSPLHF. The CDR3 nucleotides read TGTGCCAGCAGCCAAAGACAGAATTCACCCCTCCACTTT.

The J gene is TRBJ2-1, the V gene TRBV28, with TRBD2 identical over 11 bases. CDR3 size: 15 residues. Germline V gives CDR1 MDHEN, CDR2 SYDVKM. The V segment lost 7 bases and the J segment 4 bases; nucleotides outside the gene matches: 6. This CDR3 reads CASTPPSGRYNEQFF. The CDR3 DNA is TGTGCCAGCACCCCACCTAGCGGGAGGTACAATGAGCAGTTCTTC. Full variable domain (remainder filled in from reference TRBV28 and TRBJ2-1): DVKVTQSSRYLVKRTGEKVFLECVQDMDHENMFWYRQDPGLGLRLIYFSYDVKMKEKGDIPEGYSVSREKKERFSLILESASTNQTSMYLCASTPPSGRYNEQFFGPGTRLTVL.

This clone was seen repeatedly, ten times or more. This chain uses TRBV28 with TRBJ1-5, with D perhaps matching TRBD1 (5 bases). Germline-derived CDR1 and CDR2 are MDHEN and SYDVKM. The CDR3 has 15 residues. The V end was cut by 8 bases, the J end by 0 bases, with 14 bases between. The CDR3 loop reads CASDDLQDSNQPQHF. The DNA for the CDR3 is TGTGCCAGCGACGACCTACAGGATAGCAATCAGCCCCAGCATTTT.

The DNA of the CDR3 is TGTGCCAGCAGGTACGACAGGGCACACGAGAAAAACATTCAGTACTTC. Translation: CASRYDRAHEKNIQYF. The chain has TRBV7-3 and TRBJ2-4, with TRBD1 matching 7 bases. The CDR3 is 16 residues long. Germline trimming cut 6 bases from V and 4 bases from J; bases unmatched to any gene: 12. Germline V gene sequence: CDR1 SGHTA, CDR2 FQGTGA.

The chain recombines TRBV20-1 with TRBJ1-1; no firm D call. CDR1 is DFQATT, CDR2 SNEGSKA, per germline (reference sequence). This CDR3 has 10 residues. Trimming left V 4 bases short and J 11 bases short, with 11 bases between. For the CDR3, the DNA is TGCAGTGCTAAGAAGGCAAGGGCTTTCTTT. Translation: CSAKKARAFF.

This clone was detected only a few times. The same CDR3 can be traced to other DNA sequences in this sample. The rearrangement links TRBV24-1 to TRBJ2-7; D uncertain. Trimming took off 4 bases at V and 3 bases at J, with 3 bases between the two ends. This CDR3 is 11 amino acids long. Looked up from germline, CDR1 is KGHDR and CDR2 is SFDVKD. The CDR3 DNA is TGTGCCACCAGTGACCGCTACGAGCAGTACTTC. This translates into CATSDRYEQYF.

The chain has TRBV7-9 and TRBJ2-1; unclear D gene. Trimming removed 3 bases at V and 5 bases at J, with 11 bases between. The CDR3 covers 14 residues. Per the germline V gene, CDR1 is SEHNR and CDR2 is FQNEAQ (reference sequence). CDR3 amino acids: CASSFLTPHNEQFF. The CDR3 nucleotides read TGTGCCAGCAGCTTTCTTACCCCCCACAATGAGCAGTTCTTC. Full variable domain (outside the CDR3, taken from reference TRBV7-9 and TRBJ2-1): DTGVSQNPRHKITKRGQNVTFRCDPISEHNRLYWYRQTLGQGPEFLTYFQNEAQLEKSRLLSDRFSAERPKGSFSTLEIQRTEQGDSAMYLCASSFLTPHNEQFFGPGTRLTVL.

The CDR3 sequence is CASSLEGDGYTF. Here the CDR3 DNA reads TGTGCCAGCAGCTTAGAGGGGGACGGCTACACCTTC. The chain uses TRBV7-9 and TRBJ1-2; tentatively, D is TRBD1 (6 bases). Germline V gene data show CDR1 as SEHNR and CDR2 as FQNEAQ (reference sequence). Trimming left V 1 base short and J 8 bases short, with 8 bases between. CDR3 length: 12 amino acids.

V is TRBV6-5 and J is TRBJ2-7; 8 bases fit TRBD2. V was clipped by 2 bases and J by 6 bases; unmatched bases: 3. Germline CDR1 is MNHEY and CDR2 is SVGAGI. This CDR3 contains 13 residues. The CDR3 is CASSYGGGFEQYF. The CDR3 DNA reads TGTGCCAGCAGTTACGGCGGGGGGTTCGAGCAGTACTTC.

V and J are TRBV18 and TRBJ2-7; D is perhaps TRBD1 (6 bases). From germline, CDR1 is KGHSH and CDR2 LQKENI. V was cut by 6 bases and J by 3 bases, with 12 bases left in between. CDR3 size: 13 residues. The chain's CDR3 is CASSRTASYEQYF. In DNA, the CDR3 is TGTGCCAGCTCCCGGACAGCGAGCTACGAGCAGTACTTC.

The J gene is TRBJ2-7, the V gene TRBV5-1; TRBD1 is a possible D gene (6 bases). V gave up 3 bases and J gave up 3 bases, with 19 bases separating them. Germline CDR1 and CDR2: SGHRS and YFSETQ. This CDR3 has 16 residues. The chain's CDR3 is CASSWSTGTTNYEQYF. In nucleotides, the CDR3 is TGCGCCAGCAGCTGGAGCACCGGGACAACTAACTACGAGCAGTACTTC.